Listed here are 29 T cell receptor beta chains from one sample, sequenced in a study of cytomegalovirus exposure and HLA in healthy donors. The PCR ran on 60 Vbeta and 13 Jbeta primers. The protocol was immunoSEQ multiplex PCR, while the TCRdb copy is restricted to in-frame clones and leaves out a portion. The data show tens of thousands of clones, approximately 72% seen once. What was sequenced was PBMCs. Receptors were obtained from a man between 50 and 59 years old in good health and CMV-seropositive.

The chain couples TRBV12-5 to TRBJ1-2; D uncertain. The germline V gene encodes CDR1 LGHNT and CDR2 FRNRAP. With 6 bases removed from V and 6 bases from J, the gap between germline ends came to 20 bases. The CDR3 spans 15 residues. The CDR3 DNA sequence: TGTGCTAGTGGCACCAACACCGGGAAGCCCCATGGCTACACCTTC. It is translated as CASGTNTGKPHGYTF.

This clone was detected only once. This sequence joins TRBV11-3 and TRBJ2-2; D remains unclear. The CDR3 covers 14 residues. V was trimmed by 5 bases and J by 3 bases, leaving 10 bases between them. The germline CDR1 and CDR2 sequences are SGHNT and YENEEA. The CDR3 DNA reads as TGTGCCAGCAGCCCGCGGCCTGACACCGGGGAGCTGTTTTTT. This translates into CASSPRPDTGELFF.

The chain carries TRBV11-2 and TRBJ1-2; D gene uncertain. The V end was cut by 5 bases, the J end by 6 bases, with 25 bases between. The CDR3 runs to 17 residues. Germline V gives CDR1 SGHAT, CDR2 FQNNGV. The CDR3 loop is CASSRSGTWLDVDGYTF. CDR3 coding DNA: TGTGCCAGCAGCCGCAGTGGCACATGGCTTGATGTGGATGGCTACACCTTC.

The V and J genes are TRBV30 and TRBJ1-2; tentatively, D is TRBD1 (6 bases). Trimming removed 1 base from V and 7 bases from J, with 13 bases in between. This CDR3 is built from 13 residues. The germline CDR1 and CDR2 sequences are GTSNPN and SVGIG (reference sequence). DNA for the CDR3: TGTGCCTGGAGTGCCCAGGGGTTATTTGGCTACACCTTC. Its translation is CAWSAQGLFGYTF. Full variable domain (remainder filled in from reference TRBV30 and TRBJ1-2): SQTIHQWPATLVQPVGSPLSLECTVEGTSNPNLYWYRQAAGRGLQLLFYSVGIGQISSEVPQNLSASRPQDRQFILSSKKLLLSDSGFYLCAWSAQGLFGYTFGSGTRLTVV.

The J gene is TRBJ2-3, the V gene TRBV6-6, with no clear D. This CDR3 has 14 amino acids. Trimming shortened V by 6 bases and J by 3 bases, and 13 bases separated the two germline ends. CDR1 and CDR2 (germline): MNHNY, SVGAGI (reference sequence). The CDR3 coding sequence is TGTGCCAGCAGCTACCTCGGAGCTACAGATACGCAGTATTTT. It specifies CASSYLGATDTQYF.

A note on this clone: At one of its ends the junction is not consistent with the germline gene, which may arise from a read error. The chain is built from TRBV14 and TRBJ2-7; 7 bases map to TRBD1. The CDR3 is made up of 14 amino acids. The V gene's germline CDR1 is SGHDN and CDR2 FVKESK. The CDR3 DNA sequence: TGTGCCAGCAGCCGGGGACAGCCGTTTTACGGGCAGTACTTC. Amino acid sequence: CASSRGQPFYGQYF.

The CDR3 coding sequence is TGTGCCAGTAGTTTCCAGCCCGGGACACAAGCGTCACCCCTCCACTTT. Translated: CASSFQPGTQASPLHF. The rearrangement links TRBV19 to TRBJ1-6, with a weak D call TRBD1 (6 bases). The V and J ends lost 5 bases and 10 bases respectively, with 21 bases between them. Per germline, CDR1 LNHDA and CDR2 SQIVND (reference sequence). CDR3 size: 16 residues.

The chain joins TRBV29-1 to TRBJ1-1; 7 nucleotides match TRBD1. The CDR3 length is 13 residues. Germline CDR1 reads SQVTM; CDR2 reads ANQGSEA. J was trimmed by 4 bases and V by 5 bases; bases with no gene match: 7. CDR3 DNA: TGCAGCGTTCGGACAGGAGGGACCACTGAAGCTTTCTTT. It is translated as CSVRTGGTTEAFF.

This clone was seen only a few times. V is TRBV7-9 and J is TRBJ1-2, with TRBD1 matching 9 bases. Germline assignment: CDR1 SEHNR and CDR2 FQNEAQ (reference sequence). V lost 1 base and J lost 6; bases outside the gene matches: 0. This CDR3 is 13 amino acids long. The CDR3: CASSLGTGDGYTF. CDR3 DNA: TGTGCCAGCAGCTTAGGGACAGGGGATGGCTACACCTTC.

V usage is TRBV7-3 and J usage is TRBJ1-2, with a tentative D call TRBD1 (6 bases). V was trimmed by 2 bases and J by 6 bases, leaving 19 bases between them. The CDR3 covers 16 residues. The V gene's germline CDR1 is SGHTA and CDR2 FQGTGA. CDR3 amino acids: CASSLGAGVPLDGYTF. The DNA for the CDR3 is TGTGCCAGCAGCTTAGGAGCAGGGGTCCCCTTGGATGGCTACACCTTC.

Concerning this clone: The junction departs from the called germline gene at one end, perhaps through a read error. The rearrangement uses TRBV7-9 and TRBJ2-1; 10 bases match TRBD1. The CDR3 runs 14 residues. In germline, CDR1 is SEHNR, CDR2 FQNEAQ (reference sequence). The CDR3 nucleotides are TGTGTCAGCAGCTTAGGGGGACAGGGGAATGAGCAGTTCTTC. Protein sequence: CVSSLGGQGNEQFF.

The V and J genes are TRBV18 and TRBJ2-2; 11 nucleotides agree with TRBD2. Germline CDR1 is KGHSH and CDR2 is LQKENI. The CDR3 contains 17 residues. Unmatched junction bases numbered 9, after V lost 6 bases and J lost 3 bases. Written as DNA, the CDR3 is TGTGCCAGCTCTTCCCAGGGACTAGCGGCATACACCGGGGAGCTGTTTTTT. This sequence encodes CASSSQGLAAYTGELFF.

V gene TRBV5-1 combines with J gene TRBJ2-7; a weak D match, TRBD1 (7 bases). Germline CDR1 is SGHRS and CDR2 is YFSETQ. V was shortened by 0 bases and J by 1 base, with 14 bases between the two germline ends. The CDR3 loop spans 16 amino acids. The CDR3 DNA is TGCGCCAGCAGCTTGGCAGGGGGGACCCTGTCCTACGAGCAGTACTTC. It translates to CASSLAGGTLSYEQYF.

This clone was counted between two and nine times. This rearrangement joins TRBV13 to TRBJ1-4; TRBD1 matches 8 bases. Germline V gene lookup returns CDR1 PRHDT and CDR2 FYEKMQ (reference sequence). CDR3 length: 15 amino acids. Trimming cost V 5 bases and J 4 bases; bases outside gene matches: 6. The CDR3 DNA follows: TGTGCCAGCAGCATAGACAGGGGAAGTAATGAAAAACTGTTTTTT. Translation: CASSIDRGSNEKLFF.

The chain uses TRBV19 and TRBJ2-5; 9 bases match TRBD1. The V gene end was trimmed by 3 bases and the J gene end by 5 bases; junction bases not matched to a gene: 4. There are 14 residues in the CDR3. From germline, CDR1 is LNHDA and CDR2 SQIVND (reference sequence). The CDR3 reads CASSIGQGMETQYF. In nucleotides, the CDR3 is TGTGCCAGTAGTATTGGACAGGGGATGGAGACCCAGTACTTC.

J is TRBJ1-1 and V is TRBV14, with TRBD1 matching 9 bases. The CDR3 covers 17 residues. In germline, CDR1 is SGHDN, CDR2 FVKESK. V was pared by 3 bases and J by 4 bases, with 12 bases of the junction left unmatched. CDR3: CASSHPGTGKGGTEAFF. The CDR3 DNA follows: TGTGCCAGCAGCCATCCCGGGACAGGGAAGGGTGGCACTGAAGCTTTCTTT.

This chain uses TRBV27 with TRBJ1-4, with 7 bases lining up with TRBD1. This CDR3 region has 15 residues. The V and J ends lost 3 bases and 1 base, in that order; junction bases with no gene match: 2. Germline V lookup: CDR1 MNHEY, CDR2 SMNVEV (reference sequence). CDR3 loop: CASSFQGGTNEKLFF. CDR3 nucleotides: TGTGCCAGCAGTTTCCAGGGGGGAACTAATGAAAAACTGTTTTTT.

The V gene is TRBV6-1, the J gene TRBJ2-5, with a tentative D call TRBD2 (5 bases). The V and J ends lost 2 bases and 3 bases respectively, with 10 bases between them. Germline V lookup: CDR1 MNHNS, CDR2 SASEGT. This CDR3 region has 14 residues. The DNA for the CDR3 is TGTGCCAGCAGTGAACGGGGTAGAGAAGAGACCCAGTACTTC. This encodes CASSERGREETQYF.

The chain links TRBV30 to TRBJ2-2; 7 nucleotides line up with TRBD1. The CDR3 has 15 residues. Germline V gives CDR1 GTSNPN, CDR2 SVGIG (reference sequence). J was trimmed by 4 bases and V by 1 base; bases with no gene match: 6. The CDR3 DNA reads TGTGCCTGGAGTGAGGGGGCCCCAGTCACCGGGGAGCTGTTTTTT. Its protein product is CAWSEGAPVTGELFF. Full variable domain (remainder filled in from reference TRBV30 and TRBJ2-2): SQTIHQWPATLVQPVGSPLSLECTVEGTSNPNLYWYRQAAGRGLQLLFYSVGIGQISSEVPQNLSASRPQDRQFILSSKKLLLSDSGFYLCAWSEGAPVTGELFFGEGSRLTVL.

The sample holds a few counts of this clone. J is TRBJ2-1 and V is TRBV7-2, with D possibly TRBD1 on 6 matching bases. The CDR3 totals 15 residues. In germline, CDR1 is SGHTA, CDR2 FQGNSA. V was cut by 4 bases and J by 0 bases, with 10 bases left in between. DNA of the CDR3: TGTGCCAGCAGCTCGGACAGCAGCTCCTACAATGAGCAGTTCTTC. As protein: CASSSDSSSYNEQFF.

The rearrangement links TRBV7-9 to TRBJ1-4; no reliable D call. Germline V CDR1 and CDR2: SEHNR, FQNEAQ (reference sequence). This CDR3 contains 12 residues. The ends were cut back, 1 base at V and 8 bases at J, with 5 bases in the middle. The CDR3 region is CASSLDREKLFF. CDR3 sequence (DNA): TGTGCCAGCAGCTTAGATCGGGAAAAACTGTTTTTT.

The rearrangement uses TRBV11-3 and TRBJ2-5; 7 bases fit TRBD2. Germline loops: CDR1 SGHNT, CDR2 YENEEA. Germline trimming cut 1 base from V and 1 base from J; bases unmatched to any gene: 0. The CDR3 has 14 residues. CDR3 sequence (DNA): TGTGCCAGCAGCTTAGGCGGGGGCCAAGAGACCCAGTACTTC. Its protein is CASSLGGGQETQYF.

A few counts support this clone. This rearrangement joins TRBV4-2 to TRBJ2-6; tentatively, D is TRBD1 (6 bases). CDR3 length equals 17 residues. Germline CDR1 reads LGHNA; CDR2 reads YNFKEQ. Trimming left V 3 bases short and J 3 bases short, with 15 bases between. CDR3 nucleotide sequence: TGTGCCAGCAGCCAGCGAACAGGGAGATGTGGGGCCAACGTCCTGACTTTC. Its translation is CASSQRTGRCGANVLTF.

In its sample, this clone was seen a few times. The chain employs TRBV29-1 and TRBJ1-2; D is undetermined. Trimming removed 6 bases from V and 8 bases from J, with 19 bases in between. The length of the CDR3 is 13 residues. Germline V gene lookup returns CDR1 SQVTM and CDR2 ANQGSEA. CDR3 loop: CSVSPSPAGGYTF. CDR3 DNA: TGCAGCGTGTCCCCCTCCCCGGCAGGAGGCTACACCTTC.

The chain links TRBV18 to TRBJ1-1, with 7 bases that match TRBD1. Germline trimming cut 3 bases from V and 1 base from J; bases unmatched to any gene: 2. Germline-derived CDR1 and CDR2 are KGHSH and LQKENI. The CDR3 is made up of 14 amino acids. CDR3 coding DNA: TGTGCCAGCTCACCGGGACAGAAGAACACTGAAGCTTTCTTT. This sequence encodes CASSPGQKNTEAFF.

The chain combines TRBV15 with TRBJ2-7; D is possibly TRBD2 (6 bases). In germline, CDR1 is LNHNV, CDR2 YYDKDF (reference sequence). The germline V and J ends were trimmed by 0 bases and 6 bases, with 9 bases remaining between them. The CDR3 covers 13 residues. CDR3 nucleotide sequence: TGTGCCACCAGCAGAGATCCAGCGGGCGAGCAGTACTTC. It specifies CATSRDPAGEQYF.

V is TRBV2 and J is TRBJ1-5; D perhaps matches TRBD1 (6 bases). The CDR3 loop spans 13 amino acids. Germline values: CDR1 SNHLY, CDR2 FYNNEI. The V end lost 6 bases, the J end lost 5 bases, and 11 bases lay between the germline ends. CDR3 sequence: CASSRQDYQPQHF. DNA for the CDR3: TGTGCCAGCAGCAGACAGGATTATCAGCCCCAGCATTTT.

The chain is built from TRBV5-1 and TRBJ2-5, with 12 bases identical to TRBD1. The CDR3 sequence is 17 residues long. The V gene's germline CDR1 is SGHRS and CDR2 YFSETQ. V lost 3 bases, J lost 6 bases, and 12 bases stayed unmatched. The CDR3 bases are TGCGCCAGCAGCTCGGGAGTGGGACAGGGGGCGGCGAAGACCCAGTACTTC. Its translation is CASSSGVGQGAAKTQYF.

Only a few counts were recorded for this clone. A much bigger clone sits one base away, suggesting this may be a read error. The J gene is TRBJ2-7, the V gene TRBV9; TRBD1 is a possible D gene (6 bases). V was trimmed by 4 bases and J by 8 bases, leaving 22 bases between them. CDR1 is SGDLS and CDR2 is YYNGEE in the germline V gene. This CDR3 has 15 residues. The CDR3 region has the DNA TGTGCCAGCAGCTCCCAGGGGCCCCGCTCCTCCCAGCAGTACTTC. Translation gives CASSSQGPRSSQQYF.